This T cell receptor beta chain was identified in a study of CD8 T cells in Susac syndrome. With 4 bases removed from V and 1 base from J, the gap between germline ends came to 17 bases. Germline loops: CDR1 LGHDT, CDR2 YNNKEL (reference sequence). The CDR3 is 17 residues long. From blood CD8+ and CD4+ T cells, TCR beta sequences were generated. cDNA came from approximately 0.5 to 1 ug RNA primed by random hexamers. Amplification of TCR beta CDR3 spanned 54 Vbeta and 13 Jbeta via immunoSEQ multiplex PCR. From the immunoSEQ multiplex PCR reads, TCRdb called clonotypes with MiXCR, one entry per CDR3 protein. The data show 84,000 or so distinct CDR3 sequences, around 94% seen once.

Sequencing input: CD8+ T cells from PBMCs. The chain joins TRBV3-1 to TRBJ1-3; D is undetermined. The receptor was isolated from a human donor with Susac syndrome. Here the CDR3 DNA reads TGTGCCAGCAGCCGCCCGACAAACCACGATTCTGGAAACACCATATATTTT. This encodes CASSRPTNHDSGNTIYF.